This entry lists 21 T cell receptor beta chains sequenced from one sample in a study of blood T cell repertoires in COVID-19. TCRdb's table, derived via immunoSEQ multiplex PCR, lists solely in-frame clones and lacks some. Among some 250,000 clones listed, about 89% were seen once. Sequences were obtained from PBMCs or T cells enriched from blood (not recorded which). These receptors were taken from a human donor in a cohort exposed to, infected with or recovered from COVID-19 (not recorded which). The donor label of this sample is uncertain.

The V call is TRBV3-1 (or the pseudogene TRBV3-2), the J call TRBJ2-7; TRBD1 matches 12 bases. V lost 3 bases and J lost 5; bases outside the gene matches: 5. CDR3 length equals 15 residues. Germline CDR1 reads LGHDT; CDR2 reads YNNKEL (reference sequence). CDR3 region: CASSHGTGGYHEQYF. The CDR3 DNA reads TGTGCCAGCAGCCACGGGACAGGGGGCTACCACGAGCAGTACTTC.

The gene calls are TRBV5-8 and TRBJ2-7; D is unresolved. The ends were cut back, 0 bases at V and 0 bases at J, with 13 bases in the middle. The CDR3 length is 16 residues. In germline, CDR1 is SGHTS, CDR2 YDEGEE. This CDR3 is CASSLAELPSSYEQYF. The CDR3 nucleotides read TGTGCCAGCAGCTTGGCGGAACTACCTAGCTCCTACGAGCAGTACTTC.

The chain employs TRBV27 and TRBJ1-1, with 8 nucleotides matching TRBD1. After removal of 2 bases from V and 4 bases from J, the junction contained 3 bases not matched to a gene. From germline, CDR1 is MNHEY and CDR2 SMNVEV (reference sequence). The CDR3 is made up of 14 amino acids. Here the CDR3 DNA reads TGTGCCAGCAGTTTAGAAGGACAGGGCACTGAAGCTTTCTTT. Its translation is CASSLEGQGTEAFF.

The chain is built from TRBV30 and TRBJ2-5, with TRBD2 matching over 7 bases. Germline-derived CDR1 and CDR2 are GTSNPN and SVGIG (reference sequence). Trimming took 1 base from V and 5 from J; bases not matched to a gene: 4. The CDR3 sequence is 13 residues long. The CDR3 region has the DNA TGTGCCTGGAGTGGATCCGGGGGGGAGACCCAGTACTTC. Translating gives CAWSGSGGETQYF. Using reference TRBV30 and TRBJ2-5 for the parts outside the CDR3, the full variable domain is SQTIHQWPATLVQPVGSPLSLECTVEGTSNPNLYWYRQAAGRGLQLLFYSVGIGQISSEVPQNLSASRPQDRQFILSSKKLLLSDSGFYLCAWSGSGGETQYFGPGTRLLVL.

The gene calls are TRBV15 and TRBJ1-2; D is unclear. Germline values: CDR1 LNHNV, CDR2 YYDKDF (reference sequence). The CDR3 spans 14 residues. Deletions cut 9 bases from V and 8 bases from J, with 22 bases between. The CDR3, as DNA: TGTGCCACGGAGGACCCATCCACACTCGGGGGCTACACCTTC. Encoded protein: CATEDPSTLGGYTF. The full variable domain, with the rest looked up from reference TRBV15 and TRBJ1-2, is DAMVIQNPRYQVTQFGKPVTLSCSQTLNHNVMYWYQQKSSQAPKLLFHYYDKDFNNEADTPDNFQSRRPNTSFCFLDIRSPGLGDTAMYLCATEDPSTLGGYTFGSGTRLTVV.

The chain recombines TRBV6-5 with TRBJ2-5, with no clear D. The V and J ends lost 6 bases and 1 base respectively, with 12 bases between them. Germline V lookup: CDR1 MNHEY, CDR2 SVGAGI. This CDR3 contains 14 residues. CDR3: CASRAIRRQETQYF. The DNA for the CDR3 is TGTGCCAGCAGAGCCATCAGGCGCCAAGAGACCCAGTACTTC.

The chain employs TRBV5-1 and TRBJ2-7; 8 bases are a match to TRBD2. The CDR3 has 17 amino acids. The V segment lost 1 base and the J segment 0 bases; nucleotides outside the gene matches: 9. The V gene's germline CDR1 is SGHRS and CDR2 YFSETQ. The CDR3 here is CASSLSPRGGISYEQYF. CDR3 nucleotide sequence: TGCGCCAGCAGCTTGTCACCCCGGGGGGGGATCTCCTACGAGCAGTACTTC.

The rearrangement links TRBV5-1 to TRBJ2-7; TRBD2 matches 8 bases. Germline-derived CDR1 and CDR2 are SGHRS and YFSETQ. The CDR3 contains 13 residues. V was pared by 5 bases and J by 0 bases, with 1 base of the junction left unmatched. The DNA for the CDR3 is TGCGCCAGCAGGAGCGGGGGCTCCTACGAGCAGTACTTC. This encodes CASRSGGSYEQYF.

The V and J genes are TRBV20-1 and TRBJ2-1; TRBD2 might be the D (5 bases). Trimming cost V 7 bases and J 8 bases, with 12 bases left between them. The CDR3 has 11 amino acids. Germline CDR1 DFQATT, CDR2 SNEGSKA (reference sequence). CDR3 residues: CSVMSSYEQFF. As DNA, the CDR3 is TGCAGTGTTATGTCTAGCTATGAGCAGTTCTTC.

V and J are TRBV12-5 and TRBJ1-4, with 7 bases that match TRBD1. The germline CDR1 and CDR2 sequences are LGHNT and FRNRAP. The CDR3 has 20 amino acids. Trimming at V came to 2 bases and at J to 0 bases, leaving 15 bases not matched to a gene. This CDR3 reads CASGLFRTGLKLPTNEKLFF. DNA for the CDR3: TGTGCTAGTGGTTTGTTCCGGACAGGACTAAAACTCCCAACTAATGAAAAACTGTTTTTT.

The J gene is TRBJ1-2, the V gene TRBV24-1; TRBD1 aligns across 8 bases. The ends lost 0 bases at V and 6 bases at J; junction bases unmatched: 2. The CDR3 spans 14 residues. Germline assignment: CDR1 KGHDR and CDR2 SFDVKD. CDR3 region: CATSDLQGAHGYTF. CDR3 nucleotide sequence: TGTGCCACCAGTGATTTGCAGGGGGCGCATGGCTACACCTTC.

The chain combines TRBV29-1 with TRBJ2-2; 8 bases are shared with TRBD2. Germline CDR1 is SQVTM and CDR2 is ANQGSEA. The length of the CDR3 is 13 residues. V lost 8 bases, J lost 6 bases, and 8 bases stayed unmatched. The CDR3: CSCRAGGSGELFF. DNA for the CDR3: TGCAGCTGCCGGGCGGGGGGTTCCGGGGAGCTGTTTTTT.

The chain combines TRBV19 with TRBJ1-2; D is perhaps TRBD1 (5 bases). The CDR3 has 14 residues. Germline assignment: CDR1 LNHDA and CDR2 SQIVND (reference sequence). Trimming took off 7 bases at V and 0 bases at J, with 12 bases between the two ends. CDR3 amino acids: CASIGTGANYGYTF. As DNA, the CDR3 is TGTGCCAGTATAGGAACAGGAGCTAACTATGGCTACACCTTC.

The CDR3 is CASRSNRGLNTEAFF. CDR3 coding DNA: TGTGCCAGCAGGTCTAACAGGGGATTGAACACTGAAGCTTTCTTT. The J gene is TRBJ1-1, the V gene TRBV2, with 7 bases fitting TRBD1. This CDR3 spans 15 amino acids. The V and J ends lost 6 bases and 0 bases, in that order; junction bases with no gene match: 7. The V gene's germline CDR1 is SNHLY and CDR2 FYNNEI.

The chain links TRBV7-9 to TRBJ2-5; no reliable D call. Trimming pared 6 bases from V and 3 bases from J, leaving 2 bases between. CDR1 is SEHNR, CDR2 FQNEAQ, per germline (reference sequence). The CDR3 is 10 residues long. CDR3 DNA sequence: TGTGCCAGCAGTAAAGAGACCCAGTACTTC. Residues: CASSKETQYF.

This clone was seen a handful of times. The chain uses TRBV27 and TRBJ1-5; TRBD1 is a possible D gene (6 bases). Between the trimmed V and J ends, which lost 5 bases and 4 bases, there was a span of 15 bases. This CDR3 comprises 15 residues. Germline values: CDR1 MNHEY, CDR2 SMNVEV (reference sequence). The CDR3 DNA follows: TGTGCCAGCAGTCTCCAGGACAGAAAAAATCAGCCCCAGCATTTT. As protein: CASSLQDRKNQPQHF.

The rearrangement joins TRBV7-8 to TRBJ1-6; D is possibly TRBD1 (6 bases). CDR3 length: 15 residues. Deletions cut 3 bases from V and 6 bases from J, with 12 bases between. The germline gives CDR1 SGHVS, CDR2 FQNEAQ. In DNA, the CDR3 is TGTGCCAGCAGCTTTACGACAGGCCCTAATTCACCCCTCCACTTT. This gives the protein CASSFTTGPNSPLHF. Drawing the rest from reference TRBV7-8 and TRBJ1-6, the complete variable domain is GAGVSQSPRYKVAKRGQDVALRCDPISGHVSLFWYQQALGQGPEFLTYFQNEAQLDKSGLPSDRFFAERPEGSVSTLKIQRTQQEDSAVYLCASSFTTGPNSPLHFGNGTRLTVT.

The CDR3, as DNA: TGTGCCAGCAGTTCGCCCCAAGGGGGAGATGAAAAACTGTTTTTT. Protein sequence: CASSSPQGGDEKLFF. The chain combines TRBV28 with TRBJ1-4, with D possibly being TRBD1 (6 bases). Trimming left V 4 bases short and J 6 bases short, with 15 bases between. The CDR3 extends over 15 amino acids. Germline lookup yields CDR1 MDHEN and CDR2 SYDVKM.

CDR3 protein: CASSSQGFGAEAFF. CDR3 sequence (DNA): TGCGCCAGCAGCTCCCAGGGTTTTGGCGCTGAAGCTTTCTTT. The chain joins TRBV5-1 to TRBJ1-1, with D perhaps matching TRBD1 (5 bases). Germline-derived CDR1 and CDR2 are SGHRS and YFSETQ. Trimming cost V 3 bases and J 6 bases, with 15 bases left between them. The CDR3 has 14 amino acids.

The chain carries TRBV18 and TRBJ2-6; D remains unclear. Germline V gene data show CDR1 as KGHSH and CDR2 as LQKENI. Trimming took off 3 bases at V and 0 bases at J, with 9 bases between the two ends. The CDR3 is 16 amino acids. The CDR3 spells CASSPRVPSGANVLTF. CDR3 bases: TGTGCCAGCTCACCTCGAGTTCCCTCTGGGGCCAACGTCCTGACTTTC.

The V call is TRBV9, the J call TRBJ2-1; D gene unclear. The V and J ends lost 0 bases and 0 bases respectively, with 7 bases between them. The CDR3 spans 15 residues. Per germline, CDR1 SGDLS and CDR2 YYNGEE. The CDR3 loop is CASSVEDSSYNEQFF. The CDR3 DNA reads TGTGCCAGCAGCGTAGAAGATAGCTCCTACAATGAGCAGTTCTTC.